This TCR beta chain was identified during a study of T cell responses to AZD1222 COVID-19 vaccine. Findings and limits, study-wide: Reportedly, nearly half of unique spike TCRs recognized epitopes outside B.1.351/B.1.1.7 mutations.

Produced via immunoSEQ multiplex PCR; TCRdb's table is partial and in-frame only. Of under 40,000 clones listed, roughly 74% are singletons. About this clone itself: Its antigen remains unknown.

The CDR3 runs to 17 residues. Germline-derived CDR1 and CDR2 are SGDLS and YYNGEE. The ends were cut back, 3 bases at V and 0 bases at J, with 13 bases in the middle. This sequence joins TRBV9 and TRBJ1-6; D may be TRBD1 (5 bases). The TCR was taken from an adult who received the AZD1222 COVID-19 vaccine. The sample in question was peripheral blood, obtained 28 days after the second AZD1222 dose. CDR3 amino acids: CASSAQGFSSYNSPLHF. CDR3 nucleotides: TGTGCCAGCAGCGCGCAGGGATTCAGCTCCTATAATTCACCCCTCCACTTT.